The 11 T cell receptor beta chains listed next were all sequenced from one sample in a study of T-cell memory formation after mild COVID-19 (dated by TCRdb to about 2021). The method was 5' RACE. Data came from an Illumina NovaSeq 6000. TCRdb took the public reads, trimmed them with fastp at Q25, ran MiXCR for clone calling and kept in-frame beta chains. One record per CDR3 amino acid sequence lists the most common genes and DNA. This sample has about 160,000 distinct CDR3 sequences in its table, and about a third of those were observed once. The ten largest make up more than 10% of the sample. Sequences were obtained from PBMCs or a T cell subset sorted from them (not recorded which). The receptors originated from an adult woman who had mild COVID-19 (a few samples of this study predate the infection). The sample titles of this study are shuffled in the database, so cell type and time point are left out; the donor was told from shared clones.

The chain links TRBV13 to TRBJ2-7; tentatively, D is TRBD1 (6 bases). Trimming cost V 2 bases and J 2 bases, with 13 bases left between them. The CDR3 is 15 amino acids. Germline V gene lookup returns CDR1 PRHDT and CDR2 FYEKMQ (reference sequence). CDR3 protein: CASSLIQGLTYEQYF. The CDR3 bases are TGTGCCAGCAGCTTAATCCAGGGGCTAACCTACGAGCAGTACTTC.

This clonotype has just one count. This sequence joins TRBV7-2 and TRBJ1-2; D unclear. Per germline, CDR1 SGHTA and CDR2 FQGNSA. CDR3 length equals 14 residues. Trimming left V 1 base short and J 2 bases short, with 8 bases between. As DNA, the CDR3 is TGTGCCAGCAGCTTAGATGGCCGGAACTATGGCTACACCTTC. Translation gives CASSLDGRNYGYTF.

This clonotype appeared a few times. The V and J genes are TRBV7-3 and TRBJ2-5, with 8 nucleotides matching TRBD2. Germline loops: CDR1 SGHTA, CDR2 FQGTGA. The CDR3 sequence is 14 residues long. Losses at the gene ends were 5 bases for V and 4 bases for J; bases not matched to a gene: 6. CDR3 loop: CASSISGMAETQYF. The CDR3 bases are TGTGCCAGCAGCATTAGCGGGATGGCAGAGACCCAGTACTTC.

The rearrangement uses TRBV11-2 and TRBJ2-5; weak D call: TRBD1 (5 bases). Germline-derived CDR1 and CDR2 are SGHAT and FQNNGV. The length of the CDR3 is 19 residues. Trimming shortened V by 0 bases and J by 0 bases, and 20 bases separated the two germline ends. CDR3 loop: CASSLDPTARAVYQETQYF. The CDR3 DNA reads TGTGCCAGCAGCTTAGACCCTACCGCCAGGGCCGTATACCAAGAGACCCAGTACTTC.

The chain joins TRBV7-9 to TRBJ2-5; TRBD1 might be the D (5 bases). The CDR3 extends over 15 amino acids. Germline values: CDR1 SEHNR, CDR2 FQNEAQ (reference sequence). V lost 4 bases and J 5 bases, leaving 17 bases between the germline ends. The CDR3 nucleotides read TGTGCCAGCAGCTACTATCAGGGAATCGACGAGACCCAGTACTTC. Protein product: CASSYYQGIDETQYF. The whole variable domain, filled in from reference TRBV7-9 and TRBJ2-5, reads DTGVSQNPRHKITKRGQNVTFRCDPISEHNRLYWYRQTLGQGPEFLTYFQNEAQLEKSRLLSDRFSAERPKGSFSTLEIQRTEQGDSAMYLCASSYYQGIDETQYFGPGTRLLVL.

The chain employs TRBV24-1 and TRBJ2-1; possible D gene TRBD2, 6 bases. With 7 bases removed from V and 0 bases from J, the gap between germline ends came to 9 bases. Per germline, CDR1 KGHDR and CDR2 SFDVKD. The CDR3 extends over 14 amino acids. In DNA, the CDR3 is TGTGCCACCAGCCCCGGGGGCTCCTACAATGAGCAGTTCTTC. Encoded protein: CATSPGGSYNEQFF.

This clonotype appeared a few times. V and J are TRBV20-1 and TRBJ2-3; 8 positions agree with TRBD2. Germline CDR1 is DFQATT and CDR2 is SNEGSKA (reference sequence). V trimming: 0 bases; J trimming: 2 bases; junction bases outside the gene matches: 7. CDR3 length: 16 residues. The CDR3 DNA sequence: TGCAGTGCTAGAGATCGAGCGGGAGACACCACAGATACGCAGTATTTT. Translated: CSARDRAGDTTDTQYF.

The sample holds a few counts of this clonotype. This rearrangement joins TRBV7-2 to TRBJ2-4, with a weak D call TRBD1 (6 bases). This CDR3 comprises 15 residues. Trimming cost V 2 bases and J 1 base, with 9 bases left between them. Looked up from germline, CDR1 is SGHTA and CDR2 is FQGNSA. The CDR3 region is CASSLPTGAKNIQYF. CDR3 nucleotides: TGTGCCAGCAGCTTACCCACAGGGGCCAAAAACATTCAGTACTTC.

This clonotype was found many times. V is TRBV5-1 and J is TRBJ1-3; D gene ambiguous. Trimming removed 4 bases from V and 0 bases from J, with 11 bases in between. The germline V gene encodes CDR1 SGHRS and CDR2 YFSETQ. The CDR3 sequence is 15 residues long. In DNA, the CDR3 is TGCGCCAGCAGCCCGGATCCGAGCTCTGGAAACACCATATATTTT. Translation gives CASSPDPSSGNTIYF. Full variable domain (outside the CDR3, taken from reference TRBV5-1 and TRBJ1-3): KAGVTQTPRYLIKTRGQQVTLSCSPISGHRSVSWYQQTPGQGLQFLFEYFSETQRNKGNFPGRFSGRQFSNSRSEMNVSTLELGDSALYLCASSPDPSSGNTIYFGEGSWLTVV.

A few counts support this clonotype. The V call is TRBV7-3, the J call TRBJ2-2; possible D gene TRBD1, 6 bases. The CDR3 is 16 amino acids. Germline loops: CDR1 SGHTA, CDR2 FQGTGA. Between the trimmed V and J ends, which lost 4 bases and 2 bases, there was a span of 14 bases. The CDR3 DNA reads as TGTGCCAGCAGCTCCCGACAGGAGGCTAACACCGGGGAGCTGTTTTTT. This sequence encodes CASSSRQEANTGELFF.

In its sample, this clonotype was seen once. The V gene is TRBV3-1, the J gene TRBJ2-3, with 8 positions matching TRBD2. Trimming at V came to 8 bases and at J to 4 bases, leaving 8 bases not matched to a gene. Looked up from germline, CDR1 is LGHDT and CDR2 is YNNKEL (reference sequence). The length of the CDR3 is 14 residues. The CDR3 loop is CASGSGSRSDTQYF. The CDR3 nucleotides are TGTGCCAGCGGGAGCGGGAGTCGGTCAGATACGCAGTATTTT.